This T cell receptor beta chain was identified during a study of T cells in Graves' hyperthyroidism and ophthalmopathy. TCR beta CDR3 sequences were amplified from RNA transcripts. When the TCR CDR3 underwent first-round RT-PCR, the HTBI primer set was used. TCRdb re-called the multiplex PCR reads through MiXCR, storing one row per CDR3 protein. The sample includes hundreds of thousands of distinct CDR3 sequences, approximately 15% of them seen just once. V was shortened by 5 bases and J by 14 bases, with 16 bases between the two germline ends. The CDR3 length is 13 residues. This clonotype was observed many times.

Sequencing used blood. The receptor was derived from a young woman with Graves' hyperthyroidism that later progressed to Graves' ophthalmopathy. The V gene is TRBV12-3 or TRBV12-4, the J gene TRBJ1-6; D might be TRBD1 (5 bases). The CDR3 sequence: CASSPTGPITLHF. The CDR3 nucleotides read TGTGCCAGCAGTCCTACAGGCCCCATCACCCTCCACTTT.